The entry below describes one T cell receptor (beta chain). Each of the donors was a healthy adult who was HIV-negative and had not had a recent acute infection or vaccination. The data originate from a study of shared clonotypes between healthy human individuals. Sequenced by immunoSEQ multiplex PCR; TCRdb stores in-frame clones only, minus some. The sample records 2 million to 2.5 million clones, under 97% being singletons. Trimming cost V 3 bases and J 7 bases, with 19 bases left between them. The CDR3 consists of 15 residues. The germline CDR1 and CDR2 sequences are SGHNT and YENEEA. The material sequenced was naive CD4+ T cells sorted from blood. This sample's subset: CD45RA+ positively selected. The source of this sequence is a man aged 18 to 30 in good health. This rearrangement joins TRBV11-3 to TRBJ2-7; D not certain. The CDR3 nucleotides read TGTGCCAGCAGCTTCAGGAAATCCCCCGTCGCGGAGCAGTACTTC. Its translation: CASSFRKSPVAEQYF. Full variable domain (remainder filled in from reference TRBV11-3 and TRBJ2-7): EAGVVQSPRYKIIEKKQPVAFWCNPISGHNTLYWYLQNLGQGPELLIRYENEEAVDDSQLPKDRFSAERLKGVDSTLKIQPAELGDSAVYLCASSFRKSPVAEQYFGPGTRLTVT.